This T cell receptor beta chain is from a study of CD8 T cells in Susac syndrome. An amount of RNA that ranged from roughly 0.45 to 1 ug was reverse transcribed with random hexamers. An immunoSEQ multiplex PCR amplified TCR beta CDR3 over 54 Vbeta and 13 Jbeta. TCRdb passed the immunoSEQ multiplex PCR reads through MiXCR, listing each CDR3 protein once. Of 300,000 or so distinct CDR3 sequences in the sample, under 95% are singletons; the top ten hold roughly 0.07%. High-throughput TCR beta sequencing covered peripheral CD8+ and CD4+ T cells. Through negative isolation, CD4+ and CD8+ T cells were obtained, while TEMRA cells were enriched using FACS. CDR1 and CDR2 from the germline V gene are SQVTM and ANQGSEA. This CDR3 has 14 amino acids. The V segment lost 7 bases and the J segment 5 bases; nucleotides outside the gene matches: 7.

The TCR sequence derives from a human donor with multiple sclerosis. The sequenced sample was CD4+ T cells from PBMCs. The rearrangement links TRBV29-1 to TRBJ2-1, with TRBD2 matching over 11 bases. CDR3 nucleotide sequence: TGCAGCGGGGGGGGACTAGCGGATAACAATGAGCAGTTCTTC. Its protein product is CSGGGLADNNEQFF.